This T cell receptor beta chain was recorded in a study of CD8 T cells in ankylosing spondylitis. Study-level points and caveats: Disease-linked clones were reportedly significantly enriched in matched ankylosing spondylitis synovial fluid. In synovial fluid and blood from reactive arthritis, some motif variants were previously reported. What seemed typical of ankylosing spondylitis blood was a TCR beta motif built from fewer than ten highly homologous variants.

With 3 bases clipped from V and 0 bases from J, the junction kept 3 bases outside the gene matches. In germline, CDR1 is DFQATT, CDR2 SNEGSKA (reference sequence). The CDR3 length is 14 residues. This clonotype was recorded many times. The antigen is undetermined. With molecular barcodes, quantitative 5'-RACE was used to make the TCR beta libraries. MiXCR, applied by TCRdb to the 5' RACE reads, yields one record per CDR3 protein. The sample has roughly 280,000 distinct CDR3 sequences, 20% seen once. This TCR was sampled from a male donor with ankylosing spondylitis or in good health (not recorded which). The specimen was blood, either unsorted or a sorted T cell fraction (not recorded which). V is TRBV20-1 and J is TRBJ2-7; 9 nucleotides line up with TRBD2. CDR3: CSAREAGGSYEQYV. The DNA of the CDR3 is TGCAGTGCTAGGGAAGCGGGAGGCTCCTACGAGCAGTACGTC.